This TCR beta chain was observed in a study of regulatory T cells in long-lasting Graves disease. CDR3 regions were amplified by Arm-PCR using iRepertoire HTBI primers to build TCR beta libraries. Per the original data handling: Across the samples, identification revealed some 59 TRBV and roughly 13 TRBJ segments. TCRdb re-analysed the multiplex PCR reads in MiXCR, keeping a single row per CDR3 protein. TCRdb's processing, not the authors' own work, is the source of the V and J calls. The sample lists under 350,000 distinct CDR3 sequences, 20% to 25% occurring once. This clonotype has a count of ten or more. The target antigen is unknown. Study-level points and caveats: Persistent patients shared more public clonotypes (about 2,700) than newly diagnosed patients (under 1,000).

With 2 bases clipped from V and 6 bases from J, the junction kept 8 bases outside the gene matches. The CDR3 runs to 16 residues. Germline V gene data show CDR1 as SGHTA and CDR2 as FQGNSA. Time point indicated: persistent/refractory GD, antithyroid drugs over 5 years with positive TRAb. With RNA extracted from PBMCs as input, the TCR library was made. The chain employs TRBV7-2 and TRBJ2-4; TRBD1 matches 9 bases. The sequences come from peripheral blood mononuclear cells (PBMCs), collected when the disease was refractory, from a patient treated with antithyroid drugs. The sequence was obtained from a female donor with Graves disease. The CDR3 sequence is CASSLLPPGQGNIQYF. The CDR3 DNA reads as TGTGCCAGCAGCTTACTCCCACCGGGACAGGGAAACATTCAGTACTTC.